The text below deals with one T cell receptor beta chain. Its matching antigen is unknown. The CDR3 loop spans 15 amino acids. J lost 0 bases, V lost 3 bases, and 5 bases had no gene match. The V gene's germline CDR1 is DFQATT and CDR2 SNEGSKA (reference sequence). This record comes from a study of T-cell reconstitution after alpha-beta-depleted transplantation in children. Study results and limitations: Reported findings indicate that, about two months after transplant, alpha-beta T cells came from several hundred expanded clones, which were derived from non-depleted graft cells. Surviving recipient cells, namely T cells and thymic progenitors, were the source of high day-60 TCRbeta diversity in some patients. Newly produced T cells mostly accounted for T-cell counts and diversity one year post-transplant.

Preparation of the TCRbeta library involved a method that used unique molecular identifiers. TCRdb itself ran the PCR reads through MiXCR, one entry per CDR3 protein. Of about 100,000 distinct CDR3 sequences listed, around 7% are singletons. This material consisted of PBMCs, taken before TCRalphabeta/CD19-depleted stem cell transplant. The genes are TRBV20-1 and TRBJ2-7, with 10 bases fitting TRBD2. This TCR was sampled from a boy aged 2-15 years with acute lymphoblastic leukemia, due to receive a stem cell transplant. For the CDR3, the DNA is TGCAGTGCTAGGTCGGCTAGCGGGGGCTCCTACGAGCAGTACTTC. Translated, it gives CSARSASGGSYEQYF.